Each of the 32 T cell receptor beta chains below was sequenced from the same sample in a study of cytotoxic CD8 clonotypes in ibrutinib-treated CLL. Data came from immunoSEQ multiplex PCR; TCRdb stores just in-frame clones and leaves some out. This sample has more than 300,000 clones, with roughly 85% found just once. Here the sequenced sample was PBMCs, taken before ibrutinib treatment. These receptors originate from a human donor with chronic lymphocytic leukemia.

The rearrangement joins TRBV7-6 to TRBJ1-1; 7 positions match TRBD1. This CDR3 comprises 16 residues. Trimming took 5 bases from V and 6 from J; bases not matched to a gene: 15. Germline CDR1 SGHVS, CDR2 FNYEAQ. CDR3 region: CASSKNEETGVPEAFF. The CDR3 region has the DNA TGTGCCAGCAGCAAGAATGAAGAAACAGGGGTCCCTGAAGCTTTCTTT.

The genes are TRBV23-1 and TRBJ2-3; 7 nucleotides match TRBD1. TRBV23-1 is reported as an ORF; its role is uncertain. The CDR3 spans 17 residues. Unmatched junction bases numbered 8, after V lost 0 bases and J lost 2 bases. The CDR3 protein is CASSQSRGTVYTDTQYF. As DNA, the CDR3 is TGCGCCAGCAGTCAATCGCGAGGGACAGTATACACAGATACGCAGTATTTT.

The rearrangement joins TRBV4-1 to TRBJ1-5, with TRBD1 matching 10 bases. Germline-derived CDR1 and CDR2 are MGHRA and YSYEKL. The CDR3 sequence is 17 residues long. V shed 4 bases and J 4 bases; nucleotides not matched to a gene: 10. CDR3: CASSPIQTGGWNQPQHF. The DNA of the CDR3 is TGCGCCAGCAGCCCTATACAGACAGGGGGCTGGAATCAGCCCCAGCATTTT.

This clone was detected once. One end of the junction varies from germline; a read error may be responsible. The chain employs TRBV11-2 and TRBJ2-2; tentatively, D is TRBD2 (5 bases). This CDR3 contains 15 residues. Per germline, CDR1 SGHAT and CDR2 FQNNGV. In DNA, the CDR3 is TGTGCCAGCAGCAGATCTCGGGCAGAAACCGGGGAACTGTTTTTT. Protein product: CASSRSRAETGELFF.

The rearrangement uses TRBV27 and TRBJ2-7; 8 nucleotides line up with TRBD1. The CDR3 is 18 residues long. J gave up 4 bases and V 2 bases, and 16 bases lay outside the gene matches. Germline V gene data show CDR1 as MNHEY and CDR2 as SMNVEV (reference sequence). The CDR3 loop reads CASSLRAPNQGARYEQYF. In DNA form, the CDR3 reads TGTGCCAGCAGTTTACGCGCCCCGAATCAGGGGGCGCGGTACGAGCAGTACTTC.

V is TRBV27 and J is TRBJ1-2, with D unresolved. Trimming removed 1 base from V and 7 bases from J, with 13 bases in between. Germline loops: CDR1 MNHEY, CDR2 SMNVEV (reference sequence). The CDR3 totals 14 residues. The CDR3 loop reads CASSLLRGPGGYTF. The CDR3 DNA reads as TGTGCCAGCAGTTTATTACGGGGTCCGGGTGGCTACACCTTC.

The chain is built from TRBV10-3 and TRBJ2-7, with 8 bases aligning to TRBD1. V shed 4 bases and J 6 bases; nucleotides not matched to a gene: 5. Germline CDR1 ENHRY, CDR2 SYGVKD. CDR3 size: 13 residues. The CDR3 DNA follows: TGTGCCATCAGTGCCGATACAGGGGGCGAGCAGTACTTC. As protein: CAISADTGGEQYF.

The count of this clone is one. The J gene is TRBJ2-5, the V gene TRBV5-1; the match to TRBD2 covers 13 bases. The CDR3 runs to 16 residues. The junction had 3 bases not matched to a gene; V was cut back by 4 bases and J by 0 bases. CDR1 and CDR2 from the germline V gene are SGHRS and YFSETQ. For the CDR3, the DNA is TGCGCCAGCAGCAAGGGGACTAGCGGGGACCAAGAGACCCAGTACTTC. This gives the protein CASSKGTSGDQETQYF.

This clone occurred a few times. V and J are TRBV18 and TRBJ1-2, with 7 bases that match TRBD1. CDR3 length: 14 amino acids. The J segment lost 7 bases and the V segment lost 3 bases, leaving 8 bases of the junction unmatched. From germline, CDR1 is KGHSH and CDR2 LQKENI. DNA of the CDR3: TGTGCCAGCTCACCGATAATGGACAGGAGTGGCTACACCTTC. Translated: CASSPIMDRSGYTF. Full variable domain (rest looked up from reference TRBV18 and TRBJ1-2): NAGVMQNPRHLVRRRGQEARLRCSPMKGHSHVYWYRQLPEEGLKFMVYLQKENIIDESGMPKERFSAEFPKEGPSILRIQQVVRGDSAAYFCASSPIMDRSGYTFGSGTRLTVV.

V and J are TRBV5-1 and TRBJ2-3; no definite D call. Trimming pared 0 bases from V and 1 base from J, leaving 3 bases between. The CDR3 totals 13 residues. Germline CDR1 SGHRS, CDR2 YFSETQ. CDR3 bases: TGCGCCAGCAGCTTGGCTCGCACAGATACGCAGTATTTT. Its protein product is CASSLARTDTQYF.

The chain is built from TRBV11-2 and TRBJ2-5; D ambiguous. Germline assignment: CDR1 SGHAT and CDR2 FQNNGV. The CDR3 covers 13 residues. The ends were cut back, 5 bases at V and 4 bases at J, with 11 bases in the middle. CDR3 protein: CASSPGQRETQYF. For the CDR3, the DNA is TGTGCCAGCAGCCCGGGCCAGAGAGAGACCCAGTACTTC.

This clone was found once. The chain uses TRBV11-2 and TRBJ2-7; TRBD2 is a possible D gene (6 bases). In germline, CDR1 is SGHAT, CDR2 FQNNGV. Trimming shortened V by 1 base and J by 0 bases, and 16 bases separated the two germline ends. The CDR3 extends over 17 amino acids. CDR3 sequence: CASSLARQDYLSYEQYF. CDR3 nucleotides: TGTGCCAGCAGCTTAGCTAGGCAGGACTACCTCTCCTACGAGCAGTACTTC.

This sequence joins TRBV27 and TRBJ2-7; 9 positions agree with TRBD2. V lost 1 base, J lost 4 bases, and 17 bases stayed unmatched. CDR3 length: 19 residues. Germline CDR1 reads MNHEY; CDR2 reads SMNVEV (reference sequence). The CDR3 DNA is TGTGCCAGCAGTTTATACCCCCTGGGCCCTAGCGGGATCCCTTACGAGCAGTACTTC. Residues: CASSLYPLGPSGIPYEQYF.

The chain is built from TRBV10-3 and TRBJ2-5; D call uncertain. V lost 4 bases, J lost 2 bases, and 11 bases lay in between. The CDR3 totals 14 residues. Germline assignment: CDR1 ENHRY and CDR2 SYGVKD. The CDR3 loop is CAISGIVGQETQYF. CDR3 sequence (DNA): TGTGCCATCAGTGGGATCGTGGGTCAAGAGACCCAGTACTTC.

The chain combines TRBV30 with TRBJ2-1; 9 nucleotides line up with TRBD2. The CDR3 is 13 amino acids. The junction had 7 bases not matched to a gene; V was cut back by 4 bases and J by 9 bases. Germline CDR1 is GTSNPN and CDR2 is SVGIG (reference sequence). CDR3 in amino acids: CAWISSGTVEQFF. For the CDR3, the DNA is TGTGCCTGGATATCTAGCGGGACAGTTGAGCAGTTCTTC.

The chain employs TRBV7-2 and TRBJ1-4; 8 positions agree with TRBD1. Germline CDR1 SGHTA, CDR2 FQGNSA. Unmatched junction bases numbered 5, after V lost 3 bases and J lost 8 bases. The CDR3 length is 14 residues. CDR3 residues: CASSLQGAEEKLFF. CDR3 in DNA: TGTGCCAGCAGCTTGCAGGGGGCAGAGGAAAAACTGTTTTTT.

The chain combines TRBV6-5 with TRBJ2-7; D is undetermined. This CDR3 spans 11 amino acids. Trimming pared 5 bases from V and 3 bases from J, leaving 5 bases between. Germline V gene sequence: CDR1 MNHEY, CDR2 SVGAGI. The CDR3 coding sequence is TGTGCCAGCAGTCAGAACTACGAGCAGTACTTC. It specifies CASSQNYEQYF.

The V call is TRBV29-1, the J call TRBJ2-7; a weak D match, TRBD1 (6 bases). The CDR3 is 14 residues long. Germline CDR1 and CDR2: SQVTM and ANQGSEA. The V gene lost 4 bases and the J gene lost 6 bases, with 19 bases spanning the gap. DNA for the CDR3: TGCAGCGTTGCAGGGGTCAAAGCTCAGGGCGAGCAGTACTTC. Its translation is CSVAGVKAQGEQYF.

This clone is a singleton in its sample. CDR3 loop: CASSPGVEQYF. CDR3 nucleotides: TGTGCCAGCAGCCCAGGGGTCGAGCAGTACTTC. The genes are TRBV7-2 and TRBJ2-7; possible D gene TRBD1, 6 bases. The CDR3 has 11 residues. With 5 bases removed from V and 6 bases from J, the gap between germline ends came to 8 bases. Per germline, CDR1 SGHTA and CDR2 FQGNSA. Combining the CDR3 with reference TRBV7-2 and TRBJ2-7 gives the whole variable domain GAGVSQSPSNKVTEKGKDVELRCDPISGHTALYWYRQSLGQGLEFLIYFQGNSAPDKSGLPSDRFSAERTGGSVSTLTIQRTQQEDSAVYLCASSPGVEQYFGPGTRLTVT.

The chain joins TRBV7-2 to TRBJ2-2, with 12 bases identical to TRBD1. The CDR3 sequence is 15 residues long. With V trimmed by 6 bases and J by 6 bases, 5 bases remained unmatched. Germline CDR1 is SGHTA and CDR2 is FQGNSA. The CDR3 DNA reads as TGTGCCAGCAGGGCGGGACAGGGGGCTGCCGGGGAGCTGTTTTTT. Protein: CASRAGQGAAGELFF.

This chain connects TRBV7-9 to TRBJ1-5; 9 bases map to TRBD1. J was trimmed by 5 bases and V by 5 bases; bases with no gene match: 10. Looked up from germline, CDR1 is SEHNR and CDR2 is FQNEAQ (reference sequence). The CDR3 contains 16 residues. CDR3 bases: TGTGCCAGCAGCAGACAGGGGGAGAGCGTTTATCAGCCCCAGCATTTT. Translation: CASSRQGESVYQPQHF.

The V gene is TRBV9, the J gene TRBJ2-7, with TRBD2 matching 12 bases. Germline V gene data show CDR1 as SGDLS and CDR2 as YYNGEE. This CDR3 has 16 residues. J lost 6 bases, V lost 3 bases, and 10 bases had no gene match. In nucleotides, the CDR3 is TGTGCCAGCAGCGCCCAGATAGGACTAGCGGGAAGCGAGCAGTACTTC. Residues: CASSAQIGLAGSEQYF. Together with reference TRBV9 and TRBJ2-7, the CDR3 gives the full variable domain: DSGVTQTPKHLITATGQRVTLRCSPRSGDLSVYWYQQSLDQGLQFLIQYYNGEERAKGNILERFSAQQFPDLHSELNLSSLELGDSALYFCASSAQIGLAGSEQYFGPGTRLTVT.

This chain uses TRBV7-2 with TRBJ2-4, with D tentatively TRBD2 (5 bases). Per germline, CDR1 SGHTA and CDR2 FQGNSA. Deletions cut 5 bases from V and 0 bases from J, with 8 bases between. There are 14 residues in the CDR3. For the CDR3, the DNA is TGTGCCAGCAGCCCTGGACTAGCCAAAAACATTCAGTACTTC. Protein sequence: CASSPGLAKNIQYF.

This chain links TRBV7-6 with TRBJ1-2; D is ambiguous. Germline V CDR1 and CDR2: SGHVS, FNYEAQ. CDR3 size: 13 residues. V was shortened by 1 base and J by 8 bases, with 11 bases between the two germline ends. CDR3 DNA: TGTGCCAGCAGCTTAGAGGGTTACGAAGGCTACACCTTC. Amino acid sequence: CASSLEGYEGYTF. Drawing the rest from reference TRBV7-6 and TRBJ1-2, the complete variable domain is GAGVSQSPRYKVTKRGQDVALRCDPISGHVSLYWYRQALGQGPEFLTYFNYEAQQDKSGLPNDRFSAERPEGSISTLTIQRTEQRDSAMYRCASSLEGYEGYTFGSGTRLTVV.

This clone was seen a handful of times. The chain is built from TRBV4-3 and TRBJ2-7, with 7 bases that match TRBD1. Germline assignment: CDR1 LGHNA and CDR2 YSLEER. This CDR3 spans 12 amino acids. V lost 3 bases to trimming and J lost 6 bases; unmatched junction nucleotides: 2. In nucleotides, the CDR3 is TGCGCCAGCAGCCAGGGGACAGCCGAGCAGTACTTC. This codes for CASSQGTAEQYF.

This chain joins TRBV10-2 and TRBJ1-4, with a possible D match to TRBD1 (5 bases). The CDR3 has 13 residues. CDR1 is WSHSY and CDR2 is SAAADI in the germline V gene. The ends were cut back, 3 bases at V and 8 bases at J, with 10 bases in the middle. The CDR3: CASSDRGDEKLFF. The CDR3 bases are TGCGCCAGCAGTGACCGGGGGGACGAAAAACTGTTTTTT.

V gene TRBV27 combines with J gene TRBJ1-4; D is possibly TRBD1 (6 bases). This CDR3 spans 14 amino acids. V lost 5 bases, J lost 7 bases, and 14 bases lay in between. Germline CDR1 and CDR2: MNHEY and SMNVEV (reference sequence). CDR3 residues: CASSNGGAGEKLFF. In nucleotides, the CDR3 is TGTGCCAGCAGTAACGGGGGGGCCGGTGAAAAACTGTTTTTT.

The V call is TRBV15, the J call TRBJ2-5; TRBD2 matches 8 bases. From germline, CDR1 is LNHNV and CDR2 YYDKDF (reference sequence). The CDR3 is 14 residues long. Trimming took 3 bases from V and 4 from J; bases not matched to a gene: 4. CDR3 coding DNA: TGTGCCACCAGCAGGAGCGGGAGCGGAGAGACCCAGTACTTC. Its translation: CATSRSGSGETQYF. The full variable domain, its missing parts supplied by reference TRBV15 and TRBJ2-5, is DAMVIQNPRYQVTQFGKPVTLSCSQTLNHNVMYWYQQKSSQAPKLLFHYYDKDFNNEADTPDNFQSRRPNTSFCFLDIRSPGLGDTAMYLCATSRSGSGETQYFGPGTRLLVL.

This chain joins TRBV29-1 and TRBJ1-1; the D is unclear. Germline V lookup: CDR1 SQVTM, CDR2 ANQGSEA. Trimming removed 7 bases at V and 0 bases at J, with 12 bases between. The length of the CDR3 is 13 residues. The CDR3: CSALPDLNTEAFF. In DNA form, the CDR3 reads TGCAGCGCCCTACCAGACCTGAACACTGAAGCTTTCTTT.

The V gene is TRBV11-1, the J gene TRBJ2-7; 7 positions agree with TRBD2. Germline CDR1 reads SGHAT; CDR2 reads FQDESV (reference sequence). The CDR3 is 15 amino acids. V lost 2 bases and J lost 3; bases outside the gene matches: 7. The CDR3 loop reads CASSLLGRTLYEQYF. The DNA of the CDR3 is TGTGCCAGCAGCTTACTCGGGAGGACCCTCTACGAGCAGTACTTC.

This rearrangement joins TRBV4-3 to TRBJ2-7; 7 positions agree with TRBD1. CDR1 is LGHNA and CDR2 is YSLEER in the germline V gene. J lost 7 bases, V lost 3 bases, and 6 bases had no gene match. This CDR3 has 13 residues. The CDR3 here is CASSHTTGNEQYF. CDR3 coding DNA: TGCGCCAGCAGCCACACGACAGGGAATGAGCAGTACTTC.

The chain couples TRBV5-6 to TRBJ1-2, with TRBD1 matching 8 bases. The CDR3 has 17 residues. Trimming at V came to 0 bases and at J to 3 bases, leaving 10 bases not matched to a gene. The germline gives CDR1 SGHDT, CDR2 YYEEEE. In DNA, the CDR3 is TGTGCCAGCAGCTTGGTGTGGGACAGGCGTACTGACTATGGCTACACCTTC. Translated: CASSLVWDRRTDYGYTF.